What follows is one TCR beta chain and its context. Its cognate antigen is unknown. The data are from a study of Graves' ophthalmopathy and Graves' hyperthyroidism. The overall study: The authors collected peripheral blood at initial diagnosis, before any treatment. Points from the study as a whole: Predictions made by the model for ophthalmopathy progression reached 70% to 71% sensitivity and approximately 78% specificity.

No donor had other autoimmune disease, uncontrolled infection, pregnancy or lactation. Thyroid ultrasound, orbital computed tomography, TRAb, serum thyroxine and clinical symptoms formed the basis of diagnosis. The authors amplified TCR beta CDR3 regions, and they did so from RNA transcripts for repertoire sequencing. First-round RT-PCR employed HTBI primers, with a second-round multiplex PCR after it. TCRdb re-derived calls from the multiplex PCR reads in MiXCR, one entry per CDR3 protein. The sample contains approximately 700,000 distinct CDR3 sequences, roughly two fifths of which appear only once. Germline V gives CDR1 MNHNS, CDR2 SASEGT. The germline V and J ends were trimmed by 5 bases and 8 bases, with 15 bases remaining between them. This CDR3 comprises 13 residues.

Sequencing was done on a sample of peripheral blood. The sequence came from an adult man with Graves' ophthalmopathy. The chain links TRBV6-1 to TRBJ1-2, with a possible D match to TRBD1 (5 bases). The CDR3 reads CASSSLRGAGYTF. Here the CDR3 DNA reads TGTGCCAGCAGTTCCCTCCGGGGCGCCGGCTACACCTTC.